Each of the 8 T cell receptor beta chains below was sequenced from the same sample in a study of cytomegalovirus exposure and HLA in healthy donors. Use of 60 Vbeta and 13 Jbeta primers characterized the PCR. Some clones are missing from TCRdb's copy, which holds only in-frame ones; the method was immunoSEQ multiplex PCR. The table lists more than 100,000 clones, about 86% of them singletons. What was sequenced was PBMCs. All receptors derive from a woman aged 25-40 years in good health and CMV-seronegative.

This clone was recorded only once. The chain employs TRBV11-1 and TRBJ2-2; 7 bases line up with TRBD1. J gave up 1 base and V 5 bases, and 4 bases lay outside the gene matches. This CDR3 is built from 15 residues. Germline V gene data show CDR1 as SGHAT and CDR2 as FQDESV (reference sequence). The CDR3 reads CASSPRTGNTGELFF. The CDR3 nucleotides read TGTGCCAGCAGCCCGAGGACAGGGAACACCGGGGAGCTGTTTTTT.

This clone occurred a few times. The rearrangement joins TRBV4-1 to TRBJ2-6; D is possibly TRBD1 (5 bases). The CDR3 runs to 16 residues. Deletions cut 5 bases from V and 4 bases from J, with 15 bases between. CDR1 MGHRA and CDR2 YSYEKL come from the germline V gene. This CDR3 is CASSFLRASGANVLTF. The DNA for the CDR3 is TGCGCCAGCAGCTTTCTCAGGGCGAGCGGGGCCAACGTCCTGACTTTC.

V is TRBV10-1 and J is TRBJ2-2, with a weak D call TRBD1 (6 bases). The CDR3 runs to 15 residues. V dropped 10 bases and J dropped 2 bases, with 17 bases sitting between them. Germline V CDR1 and CDR2: WNHNN, SYGVQD (reference sequence). CDR3: CATVIGTPNTGELFF. CDR3 DNA: TGCGCCACCGTGATCGGGACACCTAACACCGGGGAGCTGTTTTTT.

V gene TRBV4-1 combines with J gene TRBJ2-1; D is possibly TRBD2 (6 bases). Germline lookup yields CDR1 MGHRA and CDR2 YSYEKL. The CDR3 loop spans 17 amino acids. V was clipped by 1 base and J by 3 bases, with 16 bases between them. CDR3 region: CASSQVDLTGVYNEQFF. Here the CDR3 DNA reads TGCGCCAGCAGCCAAGTCGATTTGACGGGAGTCTACAATGAGCAGTTCTTC.

With regard to this clone: A junction boundary mismatches the germline segment, possibly from a read error. This chain uses TRBV7-8 with TRBJ1-5, with D perhaps matching TRBD1 (6 bases). CDR1 SGHVS and CDR2 FQNEAQ come from the germline V gene. This CDR3 spans 15 amino acids. CDR3 sequence reads: CASTLRGTSNQPQHF. CDR3 DNA: TGTGCCAGCACCTTAAGGGGGACGAGCAATCAGCCCCAGCATTTT.

As for this clone: This specimen includes other DNA sequences encoding the same CDR3. The genes are TRBV19 and TRBJ2-7, with 7 bases fitting TRBD2. Per germline, CDR1 LNHDA and CDR2 SQIVND (reference sequence). The CDR3 totals 14 residues. V was clipped by 6 bases and J by 2 bases; unmatched bases: 7. CDR3 sequence reads: CASSPASGAYEQYF. The CDR3 nucleotides read TGTGCCAGTAGCCCGGCTAGCGGAGCCTACGAGCAGTACTTC.

The chain carries TRBV29-1 and TRBJ1-1; a possible D gene is TRBD1 (5 bases). Trimming shortened V by 7 bases and J by 0 bases, and 12 bases separated the two germline ends. Germline-derived CDR1 and CDR2 are SQVTM and ANQGSEA. The CDR3 totals 13 residues. The CDR3 DNA sequence: TGCAGCGCCCGACAGAGATTGAACACTGAAGCTTTCTTT. This sequence encodes CSARQRLNTEAFF.

The rearrangement uses TRBV30 and TRBJ2-7, with D possibly being TRBD1 (6 bases). V was clipped by 2 bases and J by 3 bases, with 14 bases between them. There are 14 residues in the CDR3. Germline-derived CDR1 and CDR2 are GTSNPN and SVGIG (reference sequence). The CDR3 loop reads CAWSTGQANYEQYF. The CDR3 DNA reads TGTGCCTGGAGTACGGGACAAGCCAACTACGAGCAGTACTTC.